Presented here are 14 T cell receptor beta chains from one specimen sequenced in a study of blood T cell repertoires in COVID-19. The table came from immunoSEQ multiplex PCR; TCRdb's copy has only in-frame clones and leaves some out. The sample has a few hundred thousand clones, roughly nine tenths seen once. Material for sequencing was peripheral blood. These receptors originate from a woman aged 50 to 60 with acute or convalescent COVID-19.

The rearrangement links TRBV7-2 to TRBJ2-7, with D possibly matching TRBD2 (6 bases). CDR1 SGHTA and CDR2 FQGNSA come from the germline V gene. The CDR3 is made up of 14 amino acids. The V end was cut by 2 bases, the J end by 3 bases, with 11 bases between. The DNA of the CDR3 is TGTGCCAGCAGCTTATCGCGGGGCAACTACGAGCAGTACTTC. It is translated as CASSLSRGNYEQYF.

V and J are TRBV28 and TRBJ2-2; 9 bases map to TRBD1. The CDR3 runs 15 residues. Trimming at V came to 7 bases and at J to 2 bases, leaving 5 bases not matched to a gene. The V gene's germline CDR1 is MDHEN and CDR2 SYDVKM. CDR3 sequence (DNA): TGTGCCAGCATCGCGACAGGGGGTAACACCGGGGAGCTGTTTTTT. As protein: CASIATGGNTGELFF.

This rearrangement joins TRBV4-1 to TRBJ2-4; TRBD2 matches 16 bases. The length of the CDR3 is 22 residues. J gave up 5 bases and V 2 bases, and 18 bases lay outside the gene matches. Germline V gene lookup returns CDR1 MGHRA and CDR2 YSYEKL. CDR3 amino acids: CASSQIPGPGLAGGHQENIQYF. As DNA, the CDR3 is TGCGCCAGCAGCCAAATTCCTGGACCGGGACTAGCGGGGGGGCATCAGGAAAACATTCAGTACTTC.

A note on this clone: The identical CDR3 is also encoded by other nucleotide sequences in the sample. This CDR3 reads CASSLTSGGYNEQFF. CDR3 DNA sequence: TGTGCCAGCAGCCTTACTAGCGGAGGCTACAATGAGCAGTTCTTC. V is TRBV5-4 and J is TRBJ2-1; 8 bases are a match to TRBD2. V lost 4 bases, J lost 3 bases, and 6 bases stayed unmatched. Germline lookup yields CDR1 SGHNT and CDR2 YYREEE (reference sequence). This CDR3 is 15 amino acids long. The whole variable domain, filled in from reference TRBV5-4 and TRBJ2-1, reads ETGVTQSPTHLIKTRGQQVTLRCSSQSGHNTVSWYQQALGQGPQFIFQYYREEENGRGNFPPRFSGLQFPNYSSELNVNALELDDSALYLCASSLTSGGYNEQFFGPGTRLTVL.

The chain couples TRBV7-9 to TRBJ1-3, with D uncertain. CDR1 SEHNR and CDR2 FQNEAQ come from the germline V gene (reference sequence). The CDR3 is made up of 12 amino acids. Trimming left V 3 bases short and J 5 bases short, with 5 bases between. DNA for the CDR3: TGTGCCAGCAGCTTCGACAGAAACACCATATATTTT. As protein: CASSFDRNTIYF.

This chain's CDR3 is CASSIADRGASPLHF. The CDR3 DNA sequence: TGTGCCAGTAGTATAGCGGACAGGGGTGCTTCACCCCTCCACTTT. The V and J genes are TRBV19 and TRBJ1-6; 9 bases map to TRBD1. CDR1 is LNHDA, CDR2 SQIVND, per germline (reference sequence). The CDR3 sequence is 15 residues long. The junction had 4 bases not matched to a gene; V was cut back by 1 base and J by 9 bases.

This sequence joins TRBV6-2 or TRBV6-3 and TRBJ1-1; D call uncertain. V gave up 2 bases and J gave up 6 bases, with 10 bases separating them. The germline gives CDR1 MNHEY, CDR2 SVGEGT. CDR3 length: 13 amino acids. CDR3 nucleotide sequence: TGTGCCAGCAGTTACCGGGGTTGGGCTGAAGCTTTCTTT. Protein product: CASSYRGWAEAFF.

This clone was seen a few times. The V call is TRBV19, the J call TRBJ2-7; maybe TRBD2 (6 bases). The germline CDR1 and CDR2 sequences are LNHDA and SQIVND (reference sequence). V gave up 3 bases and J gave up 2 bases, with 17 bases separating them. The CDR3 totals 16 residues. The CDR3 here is CASSISLGTGAYEQYF. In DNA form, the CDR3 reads TGTGCCAGTAGTATCTCCCTGGGGACGGGGGCCTACGAGCAGTACTTC.

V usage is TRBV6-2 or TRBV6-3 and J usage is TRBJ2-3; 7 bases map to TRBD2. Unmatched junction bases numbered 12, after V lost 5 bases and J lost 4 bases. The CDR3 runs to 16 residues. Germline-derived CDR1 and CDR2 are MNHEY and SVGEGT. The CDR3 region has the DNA TGTGCCAGCAGTCGGACGGAAATGGCGGGAGCAGATACGCAGTATTTT. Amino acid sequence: CASSRTEMAGADTQYF.

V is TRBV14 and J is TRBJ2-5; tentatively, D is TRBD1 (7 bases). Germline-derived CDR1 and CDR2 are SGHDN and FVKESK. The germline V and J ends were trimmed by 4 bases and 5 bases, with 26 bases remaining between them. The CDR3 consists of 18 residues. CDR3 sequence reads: CASSPEAGKGGGLETQYF. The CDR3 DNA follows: TGTGCCAGCAGCCCGGAAGCGGGTAAAGGGGGCGGTTTGGAGACCCAGTACTTC.

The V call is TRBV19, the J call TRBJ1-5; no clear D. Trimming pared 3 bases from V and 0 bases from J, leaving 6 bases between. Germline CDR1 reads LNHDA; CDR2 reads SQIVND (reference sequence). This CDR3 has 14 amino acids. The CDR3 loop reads CASSMSVSNQPQHF. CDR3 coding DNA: TGTGCCAGTAGTATGAGTGTTAGCAATCAGCCCCAGCATTTT.

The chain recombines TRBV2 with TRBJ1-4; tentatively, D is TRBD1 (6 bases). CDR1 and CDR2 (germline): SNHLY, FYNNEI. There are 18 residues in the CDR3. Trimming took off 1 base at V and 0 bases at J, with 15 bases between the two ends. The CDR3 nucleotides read TGTGCCAGCAGTGAAGTAACAGGGTGGTATGCAACTAATGAAAAACTGTTTTTT. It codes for CASSEVTGWYATNEKLFF.

The CDR3 sequence: CASSPPSGFANTGELFF. The CDR3 DNA reads TGTGCCAGCAGCCCGCCCTCGGGTTTCGCGAACACCGGGGAGCTGTTTTTT. The chain employs TRBV7-2 and TRBJ2-2; D unclear. The V end was cut by 5 bases, the J end by 0 bases, with 16 bases between. Germline CDR1 is SGHTA and CDR2 is FQGNSA. This CDR3 has 17 residues. Full variable domain (outside the CDR3, taken from reference TRBV7-2 and TRBJ2-2): GAGVSQSPSNKVTEKGKDVELRCDPISGHTALYWYRQSLGQGLEFLIYFQGNSAPDKSGLPSDRFSAERTGGSVSTLTIQRTQQEDSAVYLCASSPPSGFANTGELFFGEGSRLTVL.

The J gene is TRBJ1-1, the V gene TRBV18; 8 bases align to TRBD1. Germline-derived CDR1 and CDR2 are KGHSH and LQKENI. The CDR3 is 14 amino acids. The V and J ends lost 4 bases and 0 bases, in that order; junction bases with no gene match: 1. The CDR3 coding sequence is TGTGCCAGCTCACGGGACAGGCTGAACACTGAAGCTTTCTTT. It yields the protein CASSRDRLNTEAFF.